The subject of this entry is one TCR beta chain. CDR1 and CDR2 from the germline V gene are SGHDT and YYEEEE. Trimming took 4 bases from V and 7 from J; bases not matched to a gene: 8. The CDR3 covers 15 residues. Authors' data handling: Amplified reference gene primers provided the basis for estimating nucleated cell counts. Profiled with immunoSEQ multiplex PCR; TCRdb holds only in-frame clones, not every one. The D gene and trimming were derived from the DNA, and the V and J assignments and clone size from that table. The sample records about 120,000 clones, more than 70% being singletons. The data derive from a study of blood T cell repertoires in COVID-19. Overall study context: Material from acute and convalescent COVID-19 was sourced from the United States, Italy and Spain. The cDNA or gDNA used as material had been derived from T cells, B-cell-depleted T cells, or PBMCs.

The rearrangement uses TRBV5-6 and TRBJ2-1, with 10 bases matching TRBD2. This clonotype was sampled from a woman older than 75 with acute or convalescent COVID-19. The sequenced sample was peripheral blood. The chain's CDR3 is CASSGFPLAGNEQFF. CDR3 coding DNA: TGTGCCAGCAGCGGATTCCCACTAGCGGGGAATGAGCAGTTCTTC.